Listed below are T cell receptor beta chains from one sample, sequenced in a study of cytomegalovirus exposure and HLA in healthy donors. TCRdb keeps only in-frame clones here, not all; method: immunoSEQ multiplex PCR. The table has some 97,000 clones, 75% to 85% seen once; the top ten hold 3% to 4%. Material for sequencing was PBMCs. The receptors were gathered from a woman in her forties or fifties in good health and CMV-seropositive. The CDR3 runs from the conserved cysteine through the conserved F or W. Each record gives: J gene, V gene, CDR3 protein.

J: TRBJ2-7
V: TRBV13
CDR3: CASSFSSGRSYEQYF

J: TRBJ2-7
V: TRBV7-8
CDR3: CASSSLEGGPYEQYF

J: TRBJ1-1
V: TRBV2
CDR3: CASTMGLGNTEAFF

J: TRBJ1-1
V: TRBV2
CDR3: CASYNRADTEAFF

J: TRBJ1-1
V: TRBV2
CDR3: CAITRDVEAFF

J: TRBJ2-1
V: TRBV19
CDR3: CASSMGPNNEQFF

J: TRBJ1-1
V: TRBV6-5
CDR3: CASSHGGQGHTEAFF

J: TRBJ1-1
V: TRBV7-6
CDR3: CASSPGGSRRGAFF

J: TRBJ1-1
V: TRBV2
CDR3: CASSEAGGNTEAFF

J: TRBJ1-2
V: TRBV6-5
CDR3: CASRSGIPYGYTF

J: TRBJ2-3
V: TRBV5-6
CDR3: CASSLISGSTDTQYF

J: TRBJ2-5
V: TRBV7-6
CDR3: CASSSNPSLGETQYF

J: TRBJ1-2
V: TRBV4-2
CDR3: CASSQAGRYGYTF

J: TRBJ1-1
V: TRBV4-1
CDR3: CASSQDQGGTEAFF

J: TRBJ2-5
V: TRBV18
CDR3: CASSLGTGNDGETQYF

J: TRBJ1-5
V: TRBV27
CDR3: CASSLQGDLGQPQHF

J: TRBJ1-1
V: TRBV4-1
CDR3: CASSQLDRDTEAFF